This T cell receptor beta chain was profiled in a study of OX40 agonist ivuxolimab in advanced cancers. Study summary: Patient treatment consisted of intravenous ivuxolimab administration every 2 weeks at 0.01 to 10 mg/kg. Mean age approximately 66 years, range about 23 to 80; around 80% male.

Germline-derived CDR1 and CDR2 are SNHLY and FYNNEI. The CDR3 totals 10 residues. V dropped 6 bases and J dropped 10 bases, with 9 bases sitting between them. Of note for this clone: Its antigen is not known.

The protocol was immunoSEQ multiplex PCR, while the TCRdb copy is restricted to in-frame clones and leaves out a portion. The sample lists about 76,000 clones, about 80% occurring once. General study results and limits: Some patients who did not respond also had low normalized T-cell clonal expansion. No antigen was identified for the clonally expanded peripheral T cells.

This chain uses TRBV2 with TRBJ1-2; D ambiguous. The specimen was CD4+ or CD8+ T cells sorted from blood, collected in a trial of the OX40 agonist ivuxolimab. This clonotype was sampled from an adult with an advanced solid tumor such as melanoma, head and neck, liver or kidney cancer. CDR3 coding DNA: TGTGCCAGCAGGAGGCAGGACTACACCTTC. As protein: CASRRQDYTF.